The rows below give T cell receptor beta chains drawn from one sample of a study of cytomegalovirus exposure and HLA in healthy donors. Clones were read by immunoSEQ multiplex PCR, and TCRdb kept only the in-frame ones, dropping some. Counted here are under 200,000 clones, almost 80% occurring once; the ten biggest clones make up roughly an eighth. The sample consisted of PBMCs. These receptors were obtained from a man in his forties or fifties in good health and CMV-seropositive. Each CDR3 is given with its conserved first and last residue. The D gene is left open where the match is weak. Not every row has a clone size; where given, it reads once, few, many or a size class.

size	V	D	J	CDR3	DNA
NA	TRBV27	TRBD2	TRBJ2-3	CASRGLAADTQYF	TGTGCCAGCAGGGGACTAGCGGCAGATACGCAGTATTTT
NA	TRBV29-1	TRBD2	TRBJ2-2	CSVEFASGANTGELFF	TGCAGCGTTGAGTTTGCTAGCGGGGCTAACACCGGGGAGCTGTTTTTT
few	TRBV4-2	NA	TRBJ1-4	CASSQAGDEKLFF	TGTGCCAGCAGCCAAGCCGGTGATGAAAAACTGTTTTTT
NA	TRBV5-1	TRBD1	TRBJ1-1	CASSGTGGLMNTEAFF	TGCGCCAGCAGCGGGACAGGGGGCCTCATGAACACTGAAGCTTTCTTT
NA	TRBV11-1	TRBD2	TRBJ2-1	CASSLVRGVYNEQFF	TGTGCCAGCAGCTTAGTGCGGGGGGTCTACAATGAGCAGTTCTTC
NA	TRBV7-8	TRBD1	TRBJ2-3	CASSQERTGGFPTDTQYF	TGTGCCAGCAGCCAGGAAAGGACAGGGGGTTTCCCCACAGATACGCAGTATTTT
once	TRBV7-9	TRBD1	TRBJ1-1	CSSSPALQGRTEAFF	TGTTCCAGCAGCCCCGCCCTACAGGGGAGAACTGAAGCTTTCTTT
NA	TRBV6-5	NA	TRBJ1-5	CASRQGLGQPQHF	TGTGCCAGCAGACAGGGATTGGGGCAGCCCCAGCATTTT
NA	TRBV13	TRBD1	TRBJ2-1	CASTNPGTGEYNEQFF	TGTGCCAGCACCAATCCCGGGACAGGGGAATACAATGAGCAGTTCTTC
once	TRBV30	TRBD1	TRBJ2-3	CAWSFGTGTDTQYF	TGTGCCTGGAGTTTCGGGACAGGGACGGATACGCAGTATTTT
NA	TRBV2	NA	TRBJ2-6	CASSVSGHASGANVLTF	TGTGCCAGCAGTGTCTCGGGACACGCCTCTGGGGCCAACGTCCTGACTTTC
NA	TRBV5-1	NA	TRBJ1-1	CASSLTGNMNTEAFF	TGCGCCAGCAGCCTGACGGGTAATATGAACACTGAAGCTTTCTTT
many	TRBV20-1	TRBD1	TRBJ1-1	CSAHGQGEAFF	TGCAGTGCCCACGGACAGGGGGAAGCTTTCTTT
few	TRBV20-1	NA	TRBJ2-2	CSASGIGELFF	TGCAGTGCTTCAGGGATCGGGGAGCTGTTTTTT
NA	TRBV28	TRBD1	TRBJ1-2	CASSLWGQGSYGYTF	TGTGCCAGCAGTTTGTGGGGACAGGGAAGCTATGGCTACACCTTC
few	TRBV13	TRBD2	TRBJ2-2	CASSQTSGGSPGELFF	TGTGCCAGCAGCCAAACTAGCGGGGGGTCCCCCGGGGAGCTGTTTTTT
NA	TRBV25-1	TRBD1	TRBJ1-5	CASSERYRGGEGNQPQHF	TGTGCCAGCAGTGAACGCTACAGGGGGGGAGAGGGCAATCAGCCCCAGCATTTT
NA	TRBV6-6	NA	TRBJ1-2	CASTQTGGLTYGYTF	TGTGCCAGCACCCAGACGGGGGGTCTAACCTATGGCTACACCTTC
NA	TRBV6-6	NA	TRBJ1-5	CASRPGQTSGQPQHF	TGTGCCAGCAGACCCGGACAGACAAGTGGTCAGCCCCAGCATTTT
NA	TRBV28	TRBD1	TRBJ1-4	CASSPWTGTINEKLFF	TGTGCCAGCAGCCCTTGGACAGGAACGATTAATGAAAAACTGTTTTTT
NA	TRBV6-5	NA	TRBJ2-5	CASSYSAGMLETQYF	TGTGCCAGCAGTTACTCGGCAGGGATGCTAGAGACCCAGTACTTC
once	TRBV7-8	NA	TRBJ1-6	CASSAKGAYNSPLHF	TGTGCCAGCAGCGCCAAAGGGGCTTATAATTCACCCCTCCACTTT
NA	TRBV9	NA	TRBJ2-3	CASSVGGADTQYF	TGTGCCAGCAGCGTAGGGGGGGCAGATACGCAGTATTTT
NA	TRBV6-6	TRBD1	TRBJ1-2	CASRRGGLVGYTF	TGTGCCAGCCGACGAGGGGGCTTAGTTGGCTACACCTTC
NA	TRBV6-6	NA	TRBJ1-1	CASSNPGQYGEAFF	TGTGCCAGCTCAAACCCTGGACAGTATGGTGAAGCTTTCTTT
NA	TRBV4-1	NA	TRBJ1-4	CASSQESRGRGEKLFF	TGCGCCAGCAGCCAAGAATCGCGGGGGCGGGGGGAAAAACTGTTTTTT
NA	TRBV6-5	TRBD1	TRBJ1-1	CASSRWTGGTEAFF	TGTGCCAGCAGCCGCTGGACAGGAGGGACTGAAGCTTTCTTT
NA	TRBV28	NA	TRBJ1-5	CASTITGSGNQPQHF	TGTGCCAGCACCATCACCGGGAGTGGCAATCAGCCCCAGCATTTT
NA	TRBV6-1	TRBD1	TRBJ1-1	CASSSTGGVTEAFF	TGTGCCAGCAGTAGTACAGGGGGCGTCACTGAAGCTTTCTTT
once	TRBV4-1	TRBD1	TRBJ2-6	CASSQDGQGATGANVLTF	TGCGCCAGCAGCCAAGACGGACAGGGGGCTACTGGGGCCAACGTCCTGACTTTC
NA	TRBV4-3	NA	TRBJ1-2	CASSQGNRVSEGYTF	TGCGCCAGCAGCCAAGGAAACAGGGTTTCGGAAGGCTACACCTTC
NA	TRBV7-6	NA	TRBJ2-1	CASSLQQYNEQFF	TGTGCCAGCAGCTTACAACAGTACAATGAGCAGTTCTTC
NA	TRBV19	TRBD1	TRBJ1-1	CASSIARWGQYNTEAFF	TGTGCCAGTAGTATAGCACGGTGGGGACAGTATAACACTGAAGCTTTCTTT
NA	TRBV4-2	TRBD1	TRBJ2-7	CASSQARTGPYEQYF	TGTGCCAGCAGCCAAGCGAGGACAGGGCCCTACGAGCAGTACTTC
NA	TRBV10-3	NA	TRBJ2-7	CAIRTTGSISYEQYF	TGTGCCATCAGAACAACAGGGTCCATCTCCTACGAGCAGTACTTC
NA	TRBV6-4	NA	TRBJ1-5	CASWWGVWGNQPQHF	TGTGCCAGCTGGTGGGGGGTCTGGGGCAATCAGCCCCAGCATTTT
NA	TRBV20-1	NA	TRBJ1-3	CSTDTGNTIYF	TGCAGTACAGATACTGGAAACACCATATATTTT
NA	TRBV28	NA	TRBJ1-2	CASSPGRGRNYGYTF	TGTGCCAGCAGCCCCGGGCGGGGACGGAACTATGGCTACACCTTC
NA	TRBV7-2	NA	TRBJ2-2	CASSGRSNTGELFF	TGTGCCAGCAGCGGCAGATCGAACACCGGGGAGCTGTTTTTT
NA	TRBV28	NA	TRBJ1-4	CASSLFRGILEKLFF	TGTGCCAGCAGTTTGTTTCGGGGTATACTCGAAAAACTGTTTTTT
NA	TRBV6-5	NA	TRBJ1-2	CASRDSTGWVYGYTF	TGTGCCAGCAGGGACTCCACGGGGTGGGTCTATGGCTACACCTTC
NA	TRBV23-1	NA	TRBJ2-3	CASSQYQVADTQYF	TGCGCCAGCAGTCAATACCAGGTGGCAGATACGCAGTATTTT
NA	TRBV7-8	TRBD1	TRBJ2-7	CASSGGTGLDEQYF	TGTGCCAGCAGCGGGGGGACAGGGTTAGACGAGCAGTACTTC
few	TRBV2	NA	TRBJ2-6	CASSYGAGANVLTF	TGTGCCAGCAGTTACGGGGCTGGGGCCAACGTCCTGACTTTC
NA	TRBV10-3	NA	TRBJ2-1	CAISDGGSYNEQFF	TGTGCCATCAGCGACGGAGGCTCCTACAATGAGCAGTTCTTC
NA	TRBV30	NA	TRBJ2-3	CAWRPRGFTDTQYF	TGTGCCTGGAGACCGCGGGGATTCACAGATACGCAGTATTTT
few	TRBV5-1	TRBD2	TRBJ2-3	CASSFIAGTSTDTQYF	TGCGCCAGCAGCTTTATAGCGGGGACTAGCACAGATACGCAGTATTTT
NA	TRBV5-6	NA	TRBJ2-7	CASRQGTREQYF	TGTGCCAGCAGACAAGGGACTCGGGAGCAGTACTTC
NA	TRBV5-8	TRBD1	TRBJ1-1	CASTNWGRDRNTEAFF	TGTGCCAGCACCAACTGGGGGCGGGACAGGAACACTGAAGCTTTCTTT
NA	TRBV4-1	NA	TRBJ2-1	CASSQETVSSYNEQFF	TGCGCCAGCAGCCAGGAGACGGTCAGCTCCTACAATGAGCAGTTCTTC
NA	TRBV7-8	NA	TRBJ2-1	CASTLRGGSRYNEQFF	TGTGCCAGCACCTTGAGGGGAGGCTCTCGGTACAATGAGCAGTTCTTC
NA	TRBV7-2	TRBD2	TRBJ2-5	CASSLALAGGRGETQYF	TGTGCCAGCAGCTTAGCCCTAGCGGGGGGGCGGGGAGAGACCCAGTACTTC
NA	TRBV6-1	NA	TRBJ1-1	CASRLDQGGTEAFF	TGTGCCAGCAGGCTGGACCAGGGTGGTACTGAAGCTTTCTTT
NA	TRBV5-6	TRBD1	TRBJ2-3	CASSLEGQGALNTQYF	TGTGCCAGCAGCTTGGAAGGACAGGGGGCTTTAAATACGCAGTATTTT
NA	TRBV25-1	NA	TRBJ1-1	CASSALGTPNTEAFF	TGTGCCAGCAGTGCCCTCGGGACTCCTAACACTGAAGCTTTCTTT
NA	TRBV7-8	NA	TRBJ1-1	CASSPDRRPNTEAFF	TGTGCCAGCAGCCCAGACAGGAGGCCGAACACTGAAGCTTTCTTT
NA	TRBV6-5	TRBD1	TRBJ1-2	CASSPGQYYNYGYTF	TGTGCCAGCAGCCCGGGACAGTATTATAACTATGGCTACACCTTC
NA	TRBV6-6	NA	TRBJ1-5	CASSSLGGSNQPQHF	TGTGCCAGCAGTTCCCTCGGGGGGAGCAATCAGCCCCAGCATTTT